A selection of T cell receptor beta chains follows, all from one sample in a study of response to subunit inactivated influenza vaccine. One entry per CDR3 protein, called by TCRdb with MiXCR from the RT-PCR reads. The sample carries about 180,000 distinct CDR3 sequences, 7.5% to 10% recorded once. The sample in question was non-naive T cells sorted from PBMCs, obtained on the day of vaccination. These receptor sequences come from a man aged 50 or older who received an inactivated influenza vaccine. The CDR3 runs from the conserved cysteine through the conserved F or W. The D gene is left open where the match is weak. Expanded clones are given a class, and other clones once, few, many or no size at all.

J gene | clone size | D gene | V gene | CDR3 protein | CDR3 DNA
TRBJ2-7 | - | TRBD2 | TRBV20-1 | CSAQLMAGGTYEQYF | TGCAGTGCTCAATTAATGGCGGGGGGTACCTACGAGCAGTACTTC
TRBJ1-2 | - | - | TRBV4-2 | CASSQVPFGAYGYTF | TGTGCCAGCAGCCAAGTCCCCTTTGGAGCCTATGGCTACACCTTC
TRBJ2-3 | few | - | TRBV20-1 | CSASPKYSTDTQYF | TGCAGTGCTTCCCCTAAATACAGCACAGATACGCAGTATTTT
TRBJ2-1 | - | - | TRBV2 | CASSEAPRGLASSSYNEQFF | TGTGCCAGCAGTGAAGCTCCCAGGGGTTTAGCTTCGAGCTCCTACAATGAGCAGTTCTTC
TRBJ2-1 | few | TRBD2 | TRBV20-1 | CSASGGANNEQFF | TGCAGTGCTAGCGGGGGGGCGAACAATGAGCAGTTCTTC
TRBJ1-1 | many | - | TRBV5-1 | CASSLWAGEDTEAFF | TGCGCCAGCAGCTTGTGGGCAGGGGAGGACACTGAAGCTTTCTTT
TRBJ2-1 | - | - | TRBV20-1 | CSARDGSYNEQFF | TGCAGTGCTAGAGATGGCTCCTACAATGAGCAGTTCTTC
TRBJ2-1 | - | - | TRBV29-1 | CSVEHPPWDEQFF | TGCAGCGTTGAACACCCGCCCTGGGATGAGCAGTTCTTC
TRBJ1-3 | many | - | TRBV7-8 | CASSLGPFSGNTIYF | TGTGCCAGCAGCTTAGGGCCGTTCTCTGGAAACACCATATATTTT
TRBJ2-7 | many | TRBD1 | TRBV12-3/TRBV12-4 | CASSPGTGLFYEQYF | TGTGCCAGCAGTCCCGGGACAGGGCTGTTTTACGAGCAGTACTTC
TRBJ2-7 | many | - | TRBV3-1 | CASSQEHRSGYEQYF | TGTGCCAGCAGCCAAGAACACCGATCTGGCTACGAGCAGTACTTC
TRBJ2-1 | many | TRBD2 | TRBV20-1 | CSATSVWGSGRGGNEQFF | TGCAGTGCTACCTCCGTATGGGGAAGCGGGAGGGGCGGGAATGAGCAGTTCTTC
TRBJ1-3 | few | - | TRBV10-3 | CATGQGSGNTIYF | TGTGCCACCGGCCAGGGGTCCGGAAACACCATATATTTT
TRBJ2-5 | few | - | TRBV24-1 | CATSDLQGTLGETQYF | TGTGCCACCAGTGATTTGCAAGGGACCCTGGGAGAGACCCAGTACTTC
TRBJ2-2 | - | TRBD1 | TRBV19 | CASSIGDRLINTGELFF | TGTGCCAGTAGTATAGGGGACAGACTGATTAACACCGGGGAGCTGTTTTTT
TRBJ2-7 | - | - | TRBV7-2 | CASSYPISYEQYF | TGTGCCAGCAGCTACCCTATCTCCTACGAGCAGTACTTC
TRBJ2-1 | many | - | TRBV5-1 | CASSLETGLQFF | TGCGCCAGCAGCTTGGAGACAGGTCTGCAGTTCTTC
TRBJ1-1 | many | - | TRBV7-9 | CASSLAGNTEAFF | TGTGCCAGCAGTTTAGCCGGGAACACTGAAGCTTTCTTT
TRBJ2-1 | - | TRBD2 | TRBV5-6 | CASSFRLAGETYNEQFF | TGTGCCAGCAGTTTCCGACTAGCGGGGGAGACATACAATGAGCAGTTCTTC
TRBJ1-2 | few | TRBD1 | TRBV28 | CASSRGGGDPYGYTF | TGTGCCAGCAGCCGAGGAGGGGGCGACCCCTATGGCTACACCTTC
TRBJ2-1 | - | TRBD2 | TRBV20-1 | CSARDMAGGGEEQFF | TGCAGTGCTAGAGATATGGCGGGAGGGGGGGAGGAGCAGTTCTTC
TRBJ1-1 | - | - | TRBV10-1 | CASRRGGANTEAFF | TGCGCCAGCCGTCGCGGGGGTGCGAACACTGAAGCTTTCTTT
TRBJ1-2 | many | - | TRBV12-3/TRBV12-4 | CASSSKGYTF | TGTGCCAGCAGTTCCAAGGGCTACACCTTC
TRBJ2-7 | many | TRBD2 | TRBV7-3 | CASSLTSGTVYEQYF | TGTGCCAGCAGCTTGACTAGCGGGACAGTCTACGAGCAGTACTTC
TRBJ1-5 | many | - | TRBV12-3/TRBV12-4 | CASSPQLGMNNQPQHF | TGTGCCAGCAGCCCCCAATTGGGAATGAACAATCAGCCCCAGCATTTT
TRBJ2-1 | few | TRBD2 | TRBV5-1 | CASSFGGTSGRYNEQFF | TGCGCCAGCAGCTTTGGCGGGACTAGCGGGAGGTACAATGAGCAGTTCTTC
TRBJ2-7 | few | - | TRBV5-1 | CASSLQGDTLYEQYF | TGCGCCAGCAGCTTGCAAGGAGACACGCTTTACGAGCAGTACTTC
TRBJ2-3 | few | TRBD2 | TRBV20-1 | CSARTSGRATDTQYF | TGCAGTGCTAGGACTAGCGGGAGGGCCACAGATACGCAGTATTTT
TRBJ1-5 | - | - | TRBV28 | CASQVRDQPQHF | TGTGCCAGCCAGGTGCGGGATCAGCCCCAGCATTTT
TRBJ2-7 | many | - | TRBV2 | CASSNGRVDQYF | TGTGCCAGCAGCAACGGGCGGGTAGATCAGTACTTC
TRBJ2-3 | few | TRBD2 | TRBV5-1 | CASSPQGLAGAFRTDTQYF | TGCGCCAGCAGCCCCCAGGGACTAGCGGGGGCCTTTCGCACAGATACGCAGTATTTT
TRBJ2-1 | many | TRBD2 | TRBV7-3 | CASSLAGGSDEQFF | TGTGCCAGCAGCTTAGCGGGAGGAAGCGATGAGCAGTTCTTC
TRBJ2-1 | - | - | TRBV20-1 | CSARLYNEQFF | TGCAGTGCTAGGTTGTACAATGAGCAGTTCTTC
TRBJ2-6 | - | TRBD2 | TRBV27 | CASSLRIWAGGPGANVLTF | TGTGCCAGCAGTTTAAGGATTTGGGCGGGGGGGCCTGGGGCCAACGTCCTGACTTTC
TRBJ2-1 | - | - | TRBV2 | CASSGDGSYNEQFF | TGTGCCAGCAGTGGGGACGGCTCCTACAATGAGCAGTTCTTC
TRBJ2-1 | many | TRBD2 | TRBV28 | CASSLSGGADEQFF | TGTGCCAGCAGTTTGAGCGGGGGGGCCGATGAGCAGTTCTTC
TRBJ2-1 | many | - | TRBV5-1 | CASSLVGGASDEQFF | TGCGCCAGCAGCTTGGTTGGAGGGGCGAGCGATGAGCAGTTCTTC
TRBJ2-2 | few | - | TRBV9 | CASSVTSSPNTGELFF | TGTGCCAGCAGCGTAACCTCTAGCCCGAACACCGGGGAGCTGTTTTTT
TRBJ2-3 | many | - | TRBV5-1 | CASSDPILDTQYF | TGCGCCAGCAGCGATCCCATCTTAGATACGCAGTATTTT
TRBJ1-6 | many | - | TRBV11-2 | CASSLSRTSMETLHF | TGTGCCAGCAGCTTATCTCGGACCTCGATGGAGACCCTCCACTTT
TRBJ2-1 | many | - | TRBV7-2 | CASSPTTYNEQFF | TGTGCCAGCAGCCCTACGACCTACAATGAGCAGTTCTTC
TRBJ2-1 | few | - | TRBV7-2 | CASNLGVEDEQFF | TGTGCCAGCAACCTGGGGGTCGAGGACGAGCAGTTCTTC